This is a list of T cell receptor beta chains from one sample in a study of blood T cell repertoires in COVID-19. Sequencing used immunoSEQ multiplex PCR; TCRdb keeps in-frame clones, though not all of them. This sample has 130,000 or so clones, with about 91% found just once. Sequencing used peripheral blood. Every receptor here comes from a woman aged 60-75 years with acute or convalescent COVID-19. The CDR3 runs from the conserved cysteine through the conserved F or W. D genes are given only for firm matches. Size values are once, few and many counts, or a class for expanded clones, and some rows have none.

- | - | TRBJ2-5 | TRBV21-1 | 16 | CASSEGAGRGQETQYF | TGTGCCAGCAGCGAAGGGGCGGGCAGGGGCCAAGAGACCCAGTACTTC
- | - | TRBJ2-5 | TRBV28 | 13 | CASSSGTPETQYF | TGTGCCAGCAGTTCCGGGACTCCAGAGACCCAGTACTTC
- | - | TRBJ1-2 | TRBV18 | 13 | CASSPTANYGYTF | TGTGCCAGCTCACCAACAGCTAACTATGGCTACACCTTC
- | - | TRBJ1-5 | TRBV6-4 | 13 | CASSEQGDQPQHF | TGTGCCAGCAGTGAACAGGGAGATCAGCCCCAGCATTTT
- | - | TRBJ2-7 | TRBV7-9 | 15 | CASSPTRGGVYEQYF | TGTGCCAGCAGCCCCACCCGAGGGGGGGTGTACGAGCAGTACTTC
TRBD1 | - | TRBJ1-4 | TRBV30 | 14 | CAWRGQGDVEKLFF | TGTGCCTGGCGGGGGCAGGGGGATGTTGAAAAACTGTTTTTT
- | - | TRBJ1-2 | TRBV20-1 | 11 | CSGSTNYGYTF | TGCAGTGGCTCGACAAACTATGGCTACACCTTC
TRBD1 | - | TRBJ1-1 | TRBV4-3 | 15 | CASSRDRGLNTEAFF | TGCGCCAGCAGCCGGGACAGGGGTTTGAACACTGAAGCTTTCTTT
TRBD1 | - | TRBJ1-2 | TRBV29-1 | 13 | CSASPYRGGGYTF | TGCAGCGCTTCACCGTACAGGGGAGGTGGCTACACCTTC
TRBD1 | - | TRBJ1-2 | TRBV3-1/TRBV3-2 | 13 | CASSQGMTGEHTF | TGTGCCAGCAGCCAGGGAATGACAGGGGAACACACCTTC
TRBD1 | - | TRBJ1-1 | TRBV4-1 | 17 | CASSQERDRGWDTEAFF | TGCGCCAGCAGCCAAGAAAGGGACAGGGGTTGGGACACTGAAGCTTTCTTT
- | once | TRBJ2-3 | TRBV28 | 14 | CASSPRGVGDTQYF | TGTGCCAGCAGTCCTCGGGGAGTGGGAGATACGCAGTATTTT
TRBD1 | - | TRBJ2-3 | TRBV19 | 16 | CASSLGTGEGTDTQYF | TGTGCCAGTAGCCTAGGGACAGGGGAAGGCACAGATACGCAGTATTTT
- | - | TRBJ2-3 | TRBV6-2/TRBV6-3 | 15 | CASSYEGGASDTQYF | TGTGCCAGCAGTTACGAGGGGGGGGCTTCGGATACGCAGTATTTT
TRBD2 | - | TRBJ2-3 | TRBV7-6 | 16 | CASSDRLAGGIDTQYF | TGTGCCAGCAGCGATAGACTAGCGGGGGGGATAGATACGCAGTATTTT
- | - | TRBJ2-1 | TRBV11-3 | 14 | CASSLGYESSEQFF | TGTGCCAGCAGCTTAGGATACGAATCTAGTGAGCAGTTCTTC